This entry describes one T cell receptor (beta chain). The data derive from a study of early T cells in non-severe SARS-CoV-2 infection. TCRdb redid the calling of the 5' RACE reads with MiXCR, one entry per CDR3 protein. The sample has about 80,000 distinct CDR3 sequences, about 11% seen once; the top ten hold approximately 4.5%. The CDR3 has 12 amino acids. Per germline, CDR1 SGHTA and CDR2 FQGNSA. Trimming removed 4 bases at V and 6 bases at J, with 8 bases between. This receptor was taken from an adult who was a healthcare worker with PCR-confirmed SARS-CoV-2 infection or an uninfected control (not recorded which). Specimen: whole blood. The chain combines TRBV7-2 with TRBJ2-3, with D perhaps TRBD1 (5 bases). The CDR3 coding sequence is TGTGCCAGCAGCTCACAGGCCGATACGCAGTATTTT. The encoded protein is CASSSQADTQYF.